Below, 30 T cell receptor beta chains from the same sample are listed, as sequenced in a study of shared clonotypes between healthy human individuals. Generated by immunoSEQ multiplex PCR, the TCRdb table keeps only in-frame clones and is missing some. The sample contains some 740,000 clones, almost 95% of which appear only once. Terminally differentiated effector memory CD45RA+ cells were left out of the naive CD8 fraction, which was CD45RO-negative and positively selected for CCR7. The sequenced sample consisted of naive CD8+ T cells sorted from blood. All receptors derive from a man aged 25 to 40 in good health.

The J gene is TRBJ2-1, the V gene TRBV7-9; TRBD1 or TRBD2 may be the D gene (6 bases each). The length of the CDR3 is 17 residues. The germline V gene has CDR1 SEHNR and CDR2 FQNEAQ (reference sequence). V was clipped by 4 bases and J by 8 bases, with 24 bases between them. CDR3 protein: CASSSKRGGLAGHEQFF. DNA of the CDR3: TGTGCCAGCAGCTCCAAAAGAGGGGGACTTGCAGGCCATGAGCAGTTCTTC.

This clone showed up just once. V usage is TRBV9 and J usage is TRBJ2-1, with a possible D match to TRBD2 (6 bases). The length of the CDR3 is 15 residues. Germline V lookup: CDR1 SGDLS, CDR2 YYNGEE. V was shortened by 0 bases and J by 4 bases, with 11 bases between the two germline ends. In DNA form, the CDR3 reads TGTGCCAGCAGCGTAGACGGGGGAGTTTACAATGAGCAGTTCTTC. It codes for CASSVDGGVYNEQFF.

As DNA, the CDR3 is TGTGCCAGCAGCAAGACTAGCGGGAACTACAATGAGCAGTTCTTC. This sequence encodes CASSKTSGNYNEQFF. J is TRBJ2-1 and V is TRBV5-6, with 11 bases matching TRBD2. With V trimmed by 4 bases and J by 3 bases, 3 bases remained unmatched. Germline CDR1 is SGHDT and CDR2 is YYEEEE. The CDR3 contains 15 residues.

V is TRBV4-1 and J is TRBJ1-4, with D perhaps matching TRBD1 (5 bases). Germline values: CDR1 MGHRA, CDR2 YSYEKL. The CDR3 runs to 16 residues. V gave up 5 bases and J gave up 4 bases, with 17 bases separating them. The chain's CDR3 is CASSVLVGQGNEKLFF. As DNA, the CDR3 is TGCGCCAGCAGCGTCCTTGTTGGGCAGGGTAATGAAAAACTGTTTTTT.

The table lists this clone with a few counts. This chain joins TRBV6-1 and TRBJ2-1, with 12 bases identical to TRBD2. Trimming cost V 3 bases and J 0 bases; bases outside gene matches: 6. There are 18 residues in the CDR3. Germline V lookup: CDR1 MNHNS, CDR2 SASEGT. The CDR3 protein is CASSEGLAGSGSYNEQFF. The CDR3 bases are TGTGCCAGCAGTGAGGGACTAGCGGGTTCCGGCTCCTACAATGAGCAGTTCTTC.

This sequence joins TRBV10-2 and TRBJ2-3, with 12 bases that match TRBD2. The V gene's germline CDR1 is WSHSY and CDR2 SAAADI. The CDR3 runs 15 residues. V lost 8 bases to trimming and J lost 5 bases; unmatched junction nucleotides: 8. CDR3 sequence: CASLTSGRYGDTQYF. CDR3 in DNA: TGCGCCAGCCTTACTAGCGGGAGGTATGGAGATACGCAGTATTTT.

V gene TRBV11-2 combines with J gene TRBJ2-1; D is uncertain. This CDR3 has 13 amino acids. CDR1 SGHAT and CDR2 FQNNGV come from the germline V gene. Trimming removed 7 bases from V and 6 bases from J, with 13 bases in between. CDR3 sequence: CASTRPLGNEQFF. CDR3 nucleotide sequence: TGTGCCAGCACAAGGCCCCTTGGCAATGAGCAGTTCTTC.

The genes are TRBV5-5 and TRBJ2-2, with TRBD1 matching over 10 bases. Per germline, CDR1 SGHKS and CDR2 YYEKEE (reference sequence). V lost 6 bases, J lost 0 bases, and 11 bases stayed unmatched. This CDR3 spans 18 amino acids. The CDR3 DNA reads TGTGCCAGCACCTCCGGGACAGGGGCTCTTCCGAACACCGGGGAGCTGTTTTTT. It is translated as CASTSGTGALPNTGELFF.

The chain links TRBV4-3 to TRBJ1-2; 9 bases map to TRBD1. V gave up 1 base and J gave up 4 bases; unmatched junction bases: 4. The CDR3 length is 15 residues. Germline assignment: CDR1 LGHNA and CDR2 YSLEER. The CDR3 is CASSQGTGAFYGYTF. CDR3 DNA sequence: TGCGCCAGCAGCCAAGGGACAGGGGCATTCTATGGCTACACCTTC.

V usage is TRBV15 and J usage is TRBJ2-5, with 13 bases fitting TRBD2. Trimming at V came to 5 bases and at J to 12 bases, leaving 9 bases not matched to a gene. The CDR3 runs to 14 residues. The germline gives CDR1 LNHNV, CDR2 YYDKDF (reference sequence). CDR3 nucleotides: TGTGCCACCAGCGGACTTGGACTAGCGGGAGTTAAGTACTTC. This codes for CATSGLGLAGVKYF. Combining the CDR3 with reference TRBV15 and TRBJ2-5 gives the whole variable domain DAMVIQNPRYQVTQFGKPVTLSCSQTLNHNVMYWYQQKSSQAPKLLFHYYDKDFNNEADTPDNFQSRRPNTSFCFLDIRSPGLGDTAMYLCATSGLGLAGVKYFGPGTRLLVL.

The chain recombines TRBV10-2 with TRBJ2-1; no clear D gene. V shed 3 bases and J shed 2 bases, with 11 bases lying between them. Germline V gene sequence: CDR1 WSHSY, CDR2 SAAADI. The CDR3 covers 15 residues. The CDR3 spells CASSEMVLAYNEQFF. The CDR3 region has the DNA TGCGCCAGCAGTGAAATGGTTTTAGCCTACAATGAGCAGTTCTTC.

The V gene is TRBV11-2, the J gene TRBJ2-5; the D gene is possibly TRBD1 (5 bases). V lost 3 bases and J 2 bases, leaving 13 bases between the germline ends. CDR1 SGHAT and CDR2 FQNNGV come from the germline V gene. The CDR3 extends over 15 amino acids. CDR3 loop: CASSFWGGTQETQYF. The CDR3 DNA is TGTGCCAGCAGCTTTTGGGGCGGAACTCAAGAGACCCAGTACTTC.

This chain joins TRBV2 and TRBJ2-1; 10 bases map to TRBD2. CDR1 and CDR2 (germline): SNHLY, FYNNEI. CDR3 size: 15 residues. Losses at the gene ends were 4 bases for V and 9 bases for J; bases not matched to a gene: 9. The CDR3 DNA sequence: TGTGCCAGCAGTGTTGGGGCTAGCGGGAGTTTTGAGCAGTTCTTC. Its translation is CASSVGASGSFEQFF. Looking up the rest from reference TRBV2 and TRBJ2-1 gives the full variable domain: EPEVTQTPSHQVTQMGQEVILRCVPISNHLYFYWYRQILGQKVEFLVSFYNNEISEKSEIFDDQFSVERPDGSNFTLKIRSTKLEDSAMYFCASSVGASGSFEQFFGPGTRLTVL.

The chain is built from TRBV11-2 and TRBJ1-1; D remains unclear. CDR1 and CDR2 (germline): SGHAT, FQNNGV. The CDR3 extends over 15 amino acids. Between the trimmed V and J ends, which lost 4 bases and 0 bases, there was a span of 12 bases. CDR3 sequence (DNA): TGTGCCAGCAGCTCCTACGTGGGGTTGAACACTGAAGCTTTCTTT. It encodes CASSSYVGLNTEAFF.

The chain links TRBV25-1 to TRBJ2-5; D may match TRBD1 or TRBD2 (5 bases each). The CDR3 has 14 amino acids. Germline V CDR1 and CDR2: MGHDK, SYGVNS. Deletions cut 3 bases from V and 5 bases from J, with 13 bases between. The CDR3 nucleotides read TGTGCCAGCAGTGAGTCTGGGGGTCGGGAGACCCAGTACTTC. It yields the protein CASSESGGRETQYF.

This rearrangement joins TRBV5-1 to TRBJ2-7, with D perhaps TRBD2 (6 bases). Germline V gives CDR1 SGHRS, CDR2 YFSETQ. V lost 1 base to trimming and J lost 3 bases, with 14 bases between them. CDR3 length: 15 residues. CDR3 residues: CASSLSFRESYEQYF. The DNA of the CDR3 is TGCGCCAGCAGCTTGTCATTCCGGGAGAGCTACGAGCAGTACTTC.

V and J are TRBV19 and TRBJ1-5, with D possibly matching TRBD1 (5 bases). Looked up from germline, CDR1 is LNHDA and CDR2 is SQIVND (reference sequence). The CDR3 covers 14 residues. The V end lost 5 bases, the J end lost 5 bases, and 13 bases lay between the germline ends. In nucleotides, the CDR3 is TGTGCCAGTAGTCCGGGACCTTTCTATCAGCCCCAGCATTTT. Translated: CASSPGPFYQPQHF.

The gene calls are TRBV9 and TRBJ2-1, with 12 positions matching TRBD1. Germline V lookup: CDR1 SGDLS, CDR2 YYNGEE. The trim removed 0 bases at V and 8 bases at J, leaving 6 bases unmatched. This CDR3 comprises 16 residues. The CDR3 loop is CASSVGRGQGAYEQFF. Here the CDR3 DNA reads TGTGCCAGCAGCGTAGGCAGGGGACAGGGGGCCTATGAGCAGTTCTTC.

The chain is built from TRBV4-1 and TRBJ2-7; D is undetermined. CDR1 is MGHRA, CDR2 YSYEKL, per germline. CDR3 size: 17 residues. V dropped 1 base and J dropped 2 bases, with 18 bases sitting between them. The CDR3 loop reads CASSQANWRMEAYEQYF. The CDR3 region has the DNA TGCGCCAGCAGCCAAGCGAACTGGCGGATGGAAGCCTACGAGCAGTACTTC.

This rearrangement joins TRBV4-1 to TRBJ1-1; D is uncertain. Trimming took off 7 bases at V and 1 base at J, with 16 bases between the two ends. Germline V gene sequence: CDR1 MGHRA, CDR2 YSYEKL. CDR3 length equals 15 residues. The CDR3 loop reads CASTTNADSNTEAFF. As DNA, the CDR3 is TGCGCCAGCACCACGAACGCGGATTCGAACACTGAAGCTTTCTTT.

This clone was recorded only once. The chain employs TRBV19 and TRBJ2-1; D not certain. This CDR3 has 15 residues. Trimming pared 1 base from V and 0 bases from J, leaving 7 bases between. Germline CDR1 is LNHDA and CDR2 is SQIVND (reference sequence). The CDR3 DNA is TGTGCCAGTAGTATAGTCGCTAGCTCCTACAATGAGCAGTTCTTC. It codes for CASSIVASSYNEQFF.

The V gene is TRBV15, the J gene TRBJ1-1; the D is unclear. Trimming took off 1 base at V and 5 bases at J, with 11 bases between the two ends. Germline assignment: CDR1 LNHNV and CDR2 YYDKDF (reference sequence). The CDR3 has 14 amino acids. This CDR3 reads CATSRVEVGTEAFF. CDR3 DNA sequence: TGTGCCACCAGCAGAGTTGAGGTAGGTACTGAAGCTTTCTTT.

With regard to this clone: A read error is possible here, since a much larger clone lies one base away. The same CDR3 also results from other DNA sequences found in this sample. CDR3 DNA: TGTGCCAGCAGCGTAGGAGAGAACACTGAAGCTTTCTTT. It specifies CASSVGENTEAFF. The chain has TRBV9 and TRBJ1-1; no reliable D call. CDR1 and CDR2 from the germline V gene are SGDLS and YYNGEE. Trimming removed 0 bases from V and 1 base from J, with 4 bases in between. The CDR3 is 13 amino acids.

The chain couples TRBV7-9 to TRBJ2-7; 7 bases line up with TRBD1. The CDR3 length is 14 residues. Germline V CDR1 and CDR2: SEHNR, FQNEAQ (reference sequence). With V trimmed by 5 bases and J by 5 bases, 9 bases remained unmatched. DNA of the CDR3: TGTGCCAGCAGCCTAACAGGGGTGGTGAACGAGCAGTACTTC. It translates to CASSLTGVVNEQYF.

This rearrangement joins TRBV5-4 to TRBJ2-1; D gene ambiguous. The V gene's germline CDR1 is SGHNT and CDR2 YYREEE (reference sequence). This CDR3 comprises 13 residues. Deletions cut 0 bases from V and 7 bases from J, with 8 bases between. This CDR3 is CASSLDWPNEQFF. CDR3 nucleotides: TGTGCCAGCAGCTTGGACTGGCCGAATGAGCAGTTCTTC. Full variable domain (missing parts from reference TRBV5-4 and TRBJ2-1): ETGVTQSPTHLIKTRGQQVTLRCSSQSGHNTVSWYQQALGQGPQFIFQYYREEENGRGNFPPRFSGLQFPNYSSELNVNALELDDSALYLCASSLDWPNEQFFGPGTRLTVL.

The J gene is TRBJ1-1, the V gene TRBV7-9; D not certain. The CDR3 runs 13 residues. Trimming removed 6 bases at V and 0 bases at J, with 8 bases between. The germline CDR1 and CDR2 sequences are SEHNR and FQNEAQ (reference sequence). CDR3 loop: CASRGPMNTEAFF. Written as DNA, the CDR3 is TGTGCCAGCAGGGGTCCCATGAACACTGAAGCTTTCTTT.

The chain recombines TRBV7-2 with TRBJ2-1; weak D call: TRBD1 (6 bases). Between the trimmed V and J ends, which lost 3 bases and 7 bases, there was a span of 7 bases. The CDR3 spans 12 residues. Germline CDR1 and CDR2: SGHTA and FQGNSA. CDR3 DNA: TGTGCCAGCAGCTTTACAGGGAATGAGCAGTTCTTC. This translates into CASSFTGNEQFF.

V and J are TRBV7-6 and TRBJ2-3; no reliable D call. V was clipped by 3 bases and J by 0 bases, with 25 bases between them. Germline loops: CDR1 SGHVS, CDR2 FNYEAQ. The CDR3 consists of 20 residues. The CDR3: CASSFLAGPDFVTSTDTQYF. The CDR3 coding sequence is TGTGCCAGCAGCTTTCTGGCAGGCCCTGATTTCGTAACTAGCACAGATACGCAGTATTTT.

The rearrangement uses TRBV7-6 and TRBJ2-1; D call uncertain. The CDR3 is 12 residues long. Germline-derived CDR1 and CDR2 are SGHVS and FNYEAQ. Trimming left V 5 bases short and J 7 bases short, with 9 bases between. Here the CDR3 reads CASSLAWNEQFF. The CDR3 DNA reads TGTGCCAGCAGCCTTGCCTGGAATGAGCAGTTCTTC.

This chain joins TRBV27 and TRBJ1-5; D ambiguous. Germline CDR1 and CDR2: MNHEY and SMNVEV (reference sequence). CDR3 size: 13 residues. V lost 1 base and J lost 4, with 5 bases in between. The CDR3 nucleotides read TGTGCCAGCAGTTTATTGTGGAATCAGCCCCAGCATTTT. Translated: CASSLLWNQPQHF.